This T cell receptor (beta chain) was recovered during a study of blood T cells in healthy people across ages. The CDR3 is 15 amino acids. Germline assignment: CDR1 LGHDT and CDR2 YNNKEL (reference sequence). The V and J ends lost 3 bases and 7 bases, in that order; junction bases with no gene match: 11. The use of a sample-barcoded 5' primer and a J-beta primer mix characterized a second PCR of roughly 7 to 11 cycles. Via MiXCR, TCRdb re-called the 5' RACE reads, giving one row per CDR3 protein. Here the sample spans some 1,000,000 distinct CDR3 sequences, 25% being singletons. Isolated per sample were at least 7 million PBMCs. This sample also belongs to another study, concerning T cells of mothers and their children. That paper adds: When the second PCR was run, its M1S primer added sample barcodes and 2-4 random nucleotides. Slightly higher but non-significant overlap marked related mother-child pairs versus unrelated pairs.

This TCR derives from a girl aged 2 to 10 in good health. This sequence joins TRBV3-1 and TRBJ2-7; 8 bases map to TRBD1. Sequences were obtained from blood. The CDR3 DNA sequence: TGTGCCAGCAGCCAGGGACAGGCTTCCCGCAGGGAGCAGTACTTC. This translates into CASSQGQASRREQYF.